One and the same sample provided the 31 T cell receptor beta chains below, sequenced in a study of T cell changes during pregnancy in multiple sclerosis. Repertoires were generated with immunoSEQ multiplex PCR, while TCRdb's copy carries only in-frame clones and drops some. This repertoire shows about 80,000 clones, just over 90% found once; its top ten account for about 0.22%. Specimen: CD4+ T cells from peripheral blood mononuclear cells, collected before pregnancy. These receptors were collected from a female donor with multiple sclerosis, enrolled in a pregnancy study.

The CDR3 spells CASSEEAGSGELFF. CDR3 DNA: TGTGCCAGCAGCGAGGAGGCGGGATCAGGGGAGCTGTTTTTT. The chain carries TRBV7-7 and TRBJ2-2; a possible D gene is TRBD2 (6 bases). Trimming removed 5 bases at V and 8 bases at J, with 15 bases between. This CDR3 comprises 14 residues. From germline, CDR1 is SSHAT and CDR2 FNYEAQ (reference sequence).

The chain has TRBV4-1 and TRBJ2-1, with 11 nucleotides matching TRBD2. Germline-derived CDR1 and CDR2 are MGHRA and YSYEKL. This CDR3 is 16 amino acids long. After removal of 3 bases from V and 9 bases from J, the junction contained 10 bases not matched to a gene. The CDR3 here is CASSHPTSGRRSEQFF. The CDR3 bases are TGCGCCAGCAGCCACCCCACTAGCGGGAGAAGGAGTGAGCAGTTCTTC.

The J gene is TRBJ1-5, the V gene TRBV2; TRBD1 matches at 9 bases. V shed 6 bases, J shed 4 bases, and the junction held 4 bases outside the gene matches. This CDR3 region has 14 residues. Germline CDR1 SNHLY, CDR2 FYNNEI. The CDR3 coding sequence is TGTGCCAGCAGGGAGACAGGGGGAAATCAGCCCCAGCATTTT. Its protein product is CASRETGGNQPQHF.

This chain joins TRBV7-2 and TRBJ2-7, with 8 positions matching TRBD2. The CDR3 length is 18 residues. The junction had 18 bases not matched to a gene; V was cut back by 1 base and J by 7 bases. Germline V gives CDR1 SGHTA, CDR2 FQGNSA. The CDR3 here is CASSLEGGGLAGLREQYF. The CDR3 DNA reads as TGTGCCAGCAGCTTAGAAGGTGGGGGTCTAGCGGGTTTGAGGGAGCAGTACTTC.

The J gene is TRBJ2-7, the V gene TRBV5-6; a possible D gene is TRBD1 (6 bases). Germline V lookup: CDR1 SGHDT, CDR2 YYEEEE. The CDR3 loop spans 15 amino acids. Trimming shortened V by 0 bases and J by 2 bases, and 12 bases separated the two germline ends. The CDR3 reads CASSLGGTHPYEQYF. The CDR3 DNA sequence: TGTGCCAGCAGCTTGGGGGGGACACATCCCTACGAGCAGTACTTC.

The gene calls are TRBV30 and TRBJ1-2; D gene unclear. Germline assignment: CDR1 GTSNPN and CDR2 SVGIG (reference sequence). V dropped 1 base and J dropped 8 bases, with 8 bases sitting between them. This CDR3 has 11 amino acids. The CDR3 spells CAWSAPRGYTF. Here the CDR3 DNA reads TGTGCCTGGAGTGCCCCGCGAGGCTACACCTTC.

This clone was detected only once. V and J are TRBV5-6 and TRBJ2-1, with a tentative D call TRBD2 (6 bases). The CDR3 has 15 amino acids. V dropped 0 bases and J dropped 2 bases, with 9 bases sitting between them. Germline assignment: CDR1 SGHDT and CDR2 YYEEEE. The CDR3 loop is CASSLELAPYNEQFF. The DNA for the CDR3 is TGTGCCAGCAGCTTGGAACTAGCACCCTACAATGAGCAGTTCTTC.

The chain combines TRBV10-1 with TRBJ2-3; the D is unclear. This CDR3 has 11 residues. Per the germline V gene, CDR1 is WNHNN and CDR2 is SYGVQD (reference sequence). With 11 bases removed from V and 4 bases from J, the gap between germline ends came to 10 bases. The chain's CDR3 is CAGPIPDTQYF. CDR3 bases: TGCGCCGGCCCAATCCCAGATACGCAGTATTTT.

This clone was observed once. This chain joins TRBV7-2 and TRBJ2-1; 7 nucleotides agree with TRBD2. Per germline, CDR1 SGHTA and CDR2 FQGNSA. V was clipped by 3 bases and J by 1 base; unmatched bases: 3. The CDR3 consists of 15 residues. CDR3 in amino acids: CASSFAGASYNEQFF. CDR3 DNA sequence: TGTGCCAGCAGCTTTGCGGGAGCGTCCTACAATGAGCAGTTCTTC.

J is TRBJ1-5 and V is TRBV7-2; 8 bases align to TRBD1. Per the germline V gene, CDR1 is SGHTA and CDR2 is FQGNSA. With V trimmed by 5 bases and J by 3 bases, 6 bases remained unmatched. CDR3 length equals 15 residues. CDR3 DNA: TGTGCCAGCAGCCTCGGACAGGGACTCAATCAGCCCCAGCATTTT. The encoded protein is CASSLGQGLNQPQHF.

The chain combines TRBV7-8 with TRBJ2-1; 7 nucleotides align to TRBD1. V lost 5 bases to trimming and J lost 1 base; unmatched junction nucleotides: 5. Germline V gene sequence: CDR1 SGHVS, CDR2 FQNEAQ. The CDR3 has 15 amino acids. The CDR3 DNA follows: TGTGCCAGCAGCCTCGACAGGGTGTCCTACAATGAGCAGTTCTTC. This gives the protein CASSLDRVSYNEQFF.

The chain couples TRBV6-1 to TRBJ2-7; TRBD2 matches 9 bases. Trimming at V came to 5 bases and at J to 4 bases, leaving 6 bases not matched to a gene. The CDR3 has 14 amino acids. The germline V gene encodes CDR1 MNHNS and CDR2 SASEGT. CDR3 DNA: TGTGCCAGCAGTAATAGCGGGAGCGATTACGAGCAGTACTTC. This encodes CASSNSGSDYEQYF.

This sequence joins TRBV29-1 and TRBJ2-3; D gene ambiguous. In germline, CDR1 is SQVTM, CDR2 ANQGSEA. The CDR3 sequence is 13 residues long. V lost 2 bases and J lost 6, with 12 bases in between. Here the CDR3 DNA reads TGCAGCGTTGAACCCGGGTTGGCGGATACGCAGTATTTT. It encodes CSVEPGLADTQYF.

The chain has TRBV15 and TRBJ1-1, with D possibly being TRBD1 (6 bases). The V gene's germline CDR1 is LNHNV and CDR2 YYDKDF (reference sequence). There are 14 residues in the CDR3. With 5 bases removed from V and 4 bases from J, the gap between germline ends came to 14 bases. The CDR3 is CATSLGGEGTEAFF. CDR3 in DNA: TGTGCCACCAGCTTAGGGGGGGAGGGCACTGAAGCTTTCTTT.

The gene calls are TRBV18 and TRBJ2-3; no clear D gene. Germline CDR1 reads KGHSH; CDR2 reads LQKENI. The CDR3 contains 13 residues. V was trimmed by 5 bases and J by 4 bases, leaving 10 bases between them. CDR3 sequence reads: CASSDSLSDTQYF. CDR3 bases: TGTGCCAGCTCAGACTCCCTTTCAGATACGCAGTATTTT.

The chain couples TRBV2 to TRBJ1-2; TRBD1 matches at 10 bases. J gave up 6 bases and V 6 bases, and 7 bases lay outside the gene matches. CDR3 length: 14 amino acids. The V gene's germline CDR1 is SNHLY and CDR2 FYNNEI. This CDR3 is CASSSGTGEDGYTF. DNA for the CDR3: TGTGCCAGCAGCTCCGGGACAGGGGAAGATGGCTACACCTTC. Together with reference TRBV2 and TRBJ1-2, the CDR3 gives the full variable domain: EPEVTQTPSHQVTQMGQEVILRCVPISNHLYFYWYRQILGQKVEFLVSFYNNEISEKSEIFDDQFSVERPDGSNFTLKIRSTKLEDSAMYFCASSSGTGEDGYTFGSGTRLTVV.

V usage is TRBV4-1 and J usage is TRBJ2-7; possible D gene TRBD1, 6 bases. CDR1 is MGHRA and CDR2 is YSYEKL in the germline V gene. V was clipped by 1 base and J by 2 bases, with 12 bases between them. The CDR3 is 15 residues long. The CDR3 DNA is TGCGCCAGCAGCCAAGGACCGGGACAAGCCTACGAGCAGTACTTC. It is translated as CASSQGPGQAYEQYF.

This clone was observed a single time. CDR3 nucleotide sequence: TGTGCCAGCAGTTACGAAGCAGGGAAAGCTTTCTTT. Translating gives CASSYEAGKAFF. The chain joins TRBV6-5 to TRBJ1-1; tentatively, D is TRBD1 (5 bases). The CDR3 has 12 amino acids. With 2 bases removed from V and 9 bases from J, the gap between germline ends came to 10 bases. Germline lookup yields CDR1 MNHEY and CDR2 SVGAGI.

The sample holds a few counts of this clone. The V and J genes are TRBV4-2 and TRBJ1-6; D uncertain. CDR1 is LGHNA, CDR2 YNFKEQ, per germline. V shed 0 bases and J shed 5 bases, with 8 bases lying between them. This CDR3 is built from 15 residues. In nucleotides, the CDR3 is TGTGCCAGCAGCCAAGATAAACCGGATAATTCACCCCTCCACTTT. Its translation is CASSQDKPDNSPLHF.

This chain connects TRBV9 to TRBJ2-5; 12 bases map to TRBD2. The CDR3 is made up of 16 amino acids. Trimming removed 4 bases from V and 2 bases from J; junction bases left unmatched: 6. Germline loops: CDR1 SGDLS, CDR2 YYNGEE. The CDR3 region has the DNA TGTGCCAGCAGCCCTCTAGCGGGGGGGCTTCAAGAGACCCAGTACTTC. Translated, it gives CASSPLAGGLQETQYF. Together with reference TRBV9 and TRBJ2-5, the CDR3 gives the full variable domain: DSGVTQTPKHLITATGQRVTLRCSPRSGDLSVYWYQQSLDQGLQFLIQYYNGEERAKGNILERFSAQQFPDLHSELNLSSLELGDSALYFCASSPLAGGLQETQYFGPGTRLLVL.

For the CDR3, the DNA is TGTGCCAGCAGCGCCGGACAGGGATACTATGGCTACACCTTC. Translating it yields CASSAGQGYYGYTF. The rearrangement links TRBV7-8 to TRBJ1-2; 8 bases fit TRBD1. Germline V gene lookup returns CDR1 SGHVS and CDR2 FQNEAQ. Losses at the gene ends were 5 bases for V and 3 bases for J; bases not matched to a gene: 5. The CDR3 consists of 14 residues.

The chain has TRBV2 and TRBJ1-4; 10 bases map to TRBD1. The V and J ends lost 5 bases and 8 bases, in that order; junction bases with no gene match: 5. Looked up from germline, CDR1 is SNHLY and CDR2 is FYNNEI. CDR3 size: 14 residues. DNA for the CDR3: TGTGCCAGCAGTCGACAGGGGGCTTGGGAAAAACTGTTTTTT. As protein: CASSRQGAWEKLFF.

The chain combines TRBV7-2 with TRBJ2-7, with TRBD2 identical over 9 bases. Germline V CDR1 and CDR2: SGHTA, FQGNSA. The CDR3 totals 15 residues. The junction had 11 bases not matched to a gene; V was cut back by 5 bases and J by 6 bases. CDR3 loop: CASSPRAGGLGEQYF. The CDR3 DNA reads as TGTGCCAGCAGCCCACGAGCGGGAGGACTTGGCGAGCAGTACTTC. The complete variable domain, with remaining parts taken from reference TRBV7-2 and TRBJ2-7, reads GAGVSQSPSNKVTEKGKDVELRCDPISGHTALYWYRQSLGQGLEFLIYFQGNSAPDKSGLPSDRFSAERTGGSVSTLTIQRTQQEDSAVYLCASSPRAGGLGEQYFGPGTRLTVT.

The V gene is TRBV5-1, the J gene TRBJ2-2; D might be TRBD2 (6 bases). Germline V gene lookup returns CDR1 SGHRS and CDR2 YFSETQ. The V gene lost 2 bases and the J gene lost 2 bases, with 13 bases spanning the gap. The CDR3 covers 16 residues. CDR3 DNA sequence: TGCGCCAGCAGCTTAACCGGGACTTCCAACACCGGGGAGCTGTTTTTT. Translation: CASSLTGTSNTGELFF.

The rearrangement uses TRBV5-6 and TRBJ1-2, with 8 bases lining up with TRBD1. This CDR3 comprises 16 residues. The V segment lost 7 bases and the J segment 3 bases; nucleotides outside the gene matches: 14. Germline V lookup: CDR1 SGHDT, CDR2 YYEEEE. In DNA form, the CDR3 reads TGTGCCAGCCAGAGCTCCGGGACAGGAGAATACTATGGCTACACCTTC. Its translation is CASQSSGTGEYYGYTF.

The chain links TRBV2 to TRBJ1-2; D possibly corresponds to TRBD1 (6 bases). V lost 2 bases, J lost 8 bases, and 15 bases lay in between. The germline gives CDR1 SNHLY, CDR2 FYNNEI. The CDR3 has 14 residues. CDR3 bases: TGTGCCAGCAGTGAACGTGCGGGGGCCTGGGGCTACACCTTC. Residues: CASSERAGAWGYTF.

The rearrangement uses TRBV2 and TRBJ2-1; 9 nucleotides line up with TRBD1. V shed 5 bases, J shed 13 bases, and the junction held 6 bases outside the gene matches. Germline V gene sequence: CDR1 SNHLY, CDR2 FYNNEI. The CDR3 has 12 amino acids. This chain's CDR3 is CASSQTGGSQFF. The CDR3 region has the DNA TGTGCCAGCAGTCAAACAGGGGGCTCCCAGTTCTTC.

This clone was recorded once. The J gene is TRBJ2-5, the V gene TRBV7-9, with 8 bases identical to TRBD2. Germline assignment: CDR1 SEHNR and CDR2 FQNEAQ (reference sequence). This CDR3 has 16 residues. V lost 5 bases, J lost 1 base, and 9 bases stayed unmatched. CDR3 DNA: TGTGCCAGCAGCCCGAGAATTAGCGGGGTCCAAGAGACCCAGTACTTC. It translates to CASSPRISGVQETQYF.

In this sample, this clone turned up once. J is TRBJ1-5 and V is TRBV27, with no clear D. This CDR3 region has 12 residues. The V end lost 2 bases, the J end lost 6 bases, and 5 bases lay between the germline ends. Looked up from germline, CDR1 is MNHEY and CDR2 is SMNVEV (reference sequence). CDR3 bases: TGTGCCAGCAGTTTACGTAGTCAGCCCCAGCATTTT. It yields the protein CASSLRSQPQHF.

This clone was observed once. In nucleotides, the CDR3 is TGTGCCAGCAGCGTACACGGGGGTTATGGCTACACCTTC. Its translation is CASSVHGGYGYTF. The chain links TRBV9 to TRBJ1-2; D is perhaps TRBD1 (5 bases). Between the trimmed V and J ends, which lost 1 base and 5 bases, there was a span of 9 bases. Germline loops: CDR1 SGDLS, CDR2 YYNGEE. There are 13 residues in the CDR3.

The V and J genes are TRBV5-4 and TRBJ2-5; no clear D gene. Per the germline V gene, CDR1 is SGHNT and CDR2 is YYREEE (reference sequence). This CDR3 contains 13 residues. The V end was cut by 0 bases, the J end by 2 bases, with 5 bases between. CDR3 protein: CASSLALQETQYF. Here the CDR3 DNA reads TGTGCCAGCAGCTTGGCCTTACAAGAGACCCAGTACTTC.